These 6 T cell receptor beta chains originate from one sample sequenced in a study of T cells after yellow fever vaccination. One entry per CDR3 protein results from TCRdb running MiXCR on the 5' RACE reads. The sample lists some 110,000 distinct CDR3 sequences; around 7.2% were seen once. The sequenced sample was CD4+ T cells sorted from PBMCs, obtained approximately 40 days after the first yellow fever vaccination. These receptors all stem from a man between 18 and 29 years old who received the YFV17D yellow fever vaccine.

This clonotype was seen many times. The chain is built from TRBV7-9 and TRBJ2-1, with D unclear. The CDR3 is 14 residues long. Per germline, CDR1 SEHNR and CDR2 FQNEAQ (reference sequence). The V end lost 11 bases, the J end lost 2 bases, and 16 bases lay between the germline ends. CDR3 bases: TGTGCCGTCCCTGGAGTACTCCCCTACAATGAGCAGTTCTTC. Translated, it gives CAVPGVLPYNEQFF.

V and J are TRBV13 and TRBJ2-7; 8 bases are shared with TRBD1. Trimming took 3 bases from V and 0 from J; bases not matched to a gene: 1. In germline, CDR1 is PRHDT, CDR2 FYEKMQ (reference sequence). This CDR3 has 14 amino acids. The CDR3 protein is CASSLTGDSYEQYF. In nucleotides, the CDR3 is TGTGCCAGCAGCTTGACAGGGGACTCCTACGAGCAGTACTTC.

Ten or more counts support this clonotype. V is TRBV7-2 and J is TRBJ1-1, with TRBD1 matching over 9 bases. Trimming removed 5 bases from V and 10 bases from J; junction bases left unmatched: 11. The germline V gene has CDR1 SGHTA and CDR2 FQGNSA. The CDR3 is 14 residues long. CDR3 amino acids: CASSPRTGEKGAFF. Here the CDR3 DNA reads TGTGCCAGCAGCCCGCGGACAGGGGAAAAAGGAGCTTTCTTT.

Comment on this clonotype: Since a much larger clone is just one base distant, this may be a read error. The J gene is TRBJ2-1, the V gene TRBV6-1; 10 nucleotides align to TRBD2. V dropped 8 bases and J dropped 7; count of bases not matched to a gene: 11. CDR3 length: 15 amino acids. Per the germline V gene, CDR1 is MNHNS and CDR2 is SASEGT. In DNA form, the CDR3 reads TGTGCCAGCTCGAGCGGGGGGGCCCCGAGAAATGAGCAGTTCTTC. Its protein is CASSSGGAPRNEQFF.

The table lists this clonotype with many counts. This chain links TRBV4-3 with TRBJ1-2; 8 bases match TRBD1. The CDR3 has 17 amino acids. Germline V gene data show CDR1 as LGHNA and CDR2 as YSLEER. With 0 bases clipped from V and 2 bases from J, the junction kept 8 bases outside the gene matches. The CDR3 is CASSQDWQGAVNYGYTF. The CDR3 bases are TGCGCCAGCAGCCAAGATTGGCAGGGGGCTGTAAACTATGGCTACACCTTC.

This clonotype was picked up one time. One junction end does not reproduce the germline sequence, and a read error may be involved. This sequence joins TRBV9 and TRBJ1-4; D possibly corresponds to TRBD1 (5 bases). This CDR3 region has 15 residues. Germline V gene sequence: CDR1 SGDLS, CDR2 YYNGEE. The CDR3 region is CASSRSGGTNERLFF. In DNA, the CDR3 is TGTGCCAGTTCTCGAAGCGGGGGGACTAATGAAAGACTGTTTTTT.